This paragraph covers one T cell receptor beta chain sequence. The antigen it binds to is not known. No clone much larger than this one lies a single base away; base qualities are absent. The CDR3 measures 13 amino acids from cysteine to phenylalanine. Of all the DNA, just the CDR3 is kept, 39 bases in frame from base 1. V loses 10 bases at its end and J loses 11 bases; junction bases beyond the gene matches: 16. CDR1 and CDR2 (MGHDK, SYGVNS) derive from the germline V gene. This entry is derived from a study of cytomegalovirus exposure and HLA in healthy donors listed by TCRdb under 2017. Looking at the study overall: According to a later analysis, the 120 or so validation repertoires were produced on the same platform as the roughly 600 repertoires of the first cohort. The study aimed to test whether signatures of past pathogen exposure could be identified by cataloging public T cell receptors. In addition to the first cohort of 650 to 800 subjects, a separate validation cohort of 120 different subjects was used. High-throughput TCR immunosequencing, statistical association of individual TCRs with disease status, and machine learning were combined to predict cytomegalovirus infection status.

Libraries came from the immunoSEQ multiplex PCR assay. Per the original workflow: To diagnose cytomegalovirus status from the catalog of TCR beta chain sequences, a statistical classification framework was built. TCRdb retrieved this table from immuneACCESS and kept in-frame rearrangements only. Not all clones are present; in checked studies, unresolved V genes account for under half, and no reason is known for the remainder. Clone size and V and J calls were adopted from that table, with D and trimming inferred from the DNA. The sample table shows tens of thousands of clones, and more than 80% are seen once. The ten largest clones represent approximately 1.2% of the sample. On the study overall, not on this receptor specifically: In vitro tests confirmed that a few of the cytomegalovirus-associated TCR beta chains recognize cytomegalovirus antigens. Most TCR sequences were observed very rarely across donors, whereas some public TCRs were present in many individuals. The classifier was reported to diagnose cytomegalovirus status with high specificity and sensitivity in both the original and validation cohorts. Subsequent analysis determined that TCRs grouped into clusters in the first cohort also showed a tendency toward co-occurrence across the roughly 110 validation repertoires, and 94% of cluster scores exceeded 0. A total of 150 to 200 TCR beta chains were listed by the study as associated with cytomegalovirus. The validation cohort had no HLA typing available for a later analysis, so co-occurrence within that cohort was assessed over all 120 or so repertoires. According to the authors, the approach could potentially be generalized to other disease states and immunological phenotypes.

The donors were included in the validation cohort of some 110 subjects, a group kept apart from the approximately 690-subject first cohort. This clonotype was sampled from a woman aged 18-29 years in good health and CMV-seronegative. The sequenced sample was PBMCs. The chain couples TRBV25-1 to TRBJ1-1; TRBD1 fits 7 bases in the junction. The CDR3 protein is CATQRSGQVSAFF. In nucleotide form, the sequence is TGTGCCACCCAAAGGTCCGGACAGGTTAGTGCTTTCTTT.